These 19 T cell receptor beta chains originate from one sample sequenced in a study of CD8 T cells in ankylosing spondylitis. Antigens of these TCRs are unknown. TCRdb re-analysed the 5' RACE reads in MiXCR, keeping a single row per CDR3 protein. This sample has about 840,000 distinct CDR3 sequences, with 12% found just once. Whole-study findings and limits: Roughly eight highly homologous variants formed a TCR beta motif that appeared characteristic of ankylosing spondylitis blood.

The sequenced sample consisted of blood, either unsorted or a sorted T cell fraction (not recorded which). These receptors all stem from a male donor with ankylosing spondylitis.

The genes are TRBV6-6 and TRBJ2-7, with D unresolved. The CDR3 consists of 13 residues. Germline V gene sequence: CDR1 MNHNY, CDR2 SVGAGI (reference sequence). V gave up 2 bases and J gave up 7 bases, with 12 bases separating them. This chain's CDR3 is CASSYPGLEEQYF. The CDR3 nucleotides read TGTGCCAGCAGTTACCCGGGTCTTGAGGAGCAGTACTTC.

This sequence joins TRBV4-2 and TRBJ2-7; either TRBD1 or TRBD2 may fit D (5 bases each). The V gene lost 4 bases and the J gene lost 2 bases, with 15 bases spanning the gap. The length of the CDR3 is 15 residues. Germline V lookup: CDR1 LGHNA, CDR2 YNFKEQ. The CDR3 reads CASSRGEPSTYEQYF. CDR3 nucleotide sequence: TGTGCCAGCAGCCGAGGGGAACCGTCCACCTACGAGCAGTACTTC.

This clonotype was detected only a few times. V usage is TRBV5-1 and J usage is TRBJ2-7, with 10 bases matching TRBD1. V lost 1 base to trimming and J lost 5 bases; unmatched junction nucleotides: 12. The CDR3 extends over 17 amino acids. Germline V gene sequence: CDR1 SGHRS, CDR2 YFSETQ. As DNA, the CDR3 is TGCGCCAGCAGCTTGTCCTCCCGGGACAGGGGTATCCACGAGCAGTACTTC. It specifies CASSLSSRDRGIHEQYF.

The CDR3 is CASRTTSGGADTQYF. The CDR3 DNA follows: TGCGCCAGCAGAACGACTAGCGGGGGGGCAGATACGCAGTATTTT. The chain is built from TRBV5-1 and TRBJ2-3; 14 bases are shared with TRBD2. Germline V gene data show CDR1 as SGHRS and CDR2 as YFSETQ. V gave up 5 bases and J gave up 4 bases; unmatched junction bases: 3. This CDR3 has 15 amino acids.

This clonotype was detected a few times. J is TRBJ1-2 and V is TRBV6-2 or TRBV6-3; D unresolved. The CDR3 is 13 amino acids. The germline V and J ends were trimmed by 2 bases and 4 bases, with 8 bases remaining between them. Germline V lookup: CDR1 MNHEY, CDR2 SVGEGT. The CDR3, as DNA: TGTGCCAGCAGTTACGGGGTCTCCTATGGCTACACCTTC. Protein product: CASSYGVSYGYTF.

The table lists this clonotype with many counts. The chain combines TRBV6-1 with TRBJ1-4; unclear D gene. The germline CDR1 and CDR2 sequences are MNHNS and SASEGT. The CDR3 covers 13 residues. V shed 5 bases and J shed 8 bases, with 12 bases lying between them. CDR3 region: CASSLSVGEKLFF. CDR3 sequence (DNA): TGTGCCAGCAGTCTTTCCGTAGGGGAAAAACTGTTTTTT.

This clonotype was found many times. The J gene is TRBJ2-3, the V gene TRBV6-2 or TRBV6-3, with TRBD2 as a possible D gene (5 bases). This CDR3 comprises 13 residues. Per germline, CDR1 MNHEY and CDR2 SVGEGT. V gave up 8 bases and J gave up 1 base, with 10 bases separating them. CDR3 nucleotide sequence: TGTGCCAGCGAGGGCGGAGGCACAGATACGCAGTATTTT. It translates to CASEGGGTDTQYF.

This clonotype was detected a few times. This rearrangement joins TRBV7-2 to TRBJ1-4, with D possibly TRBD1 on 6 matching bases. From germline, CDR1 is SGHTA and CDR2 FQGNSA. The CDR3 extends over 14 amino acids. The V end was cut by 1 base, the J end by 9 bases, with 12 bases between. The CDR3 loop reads CASSLGGPVKKLFF. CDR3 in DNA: TGTGCCAGCAGCTTAGGGGGGCCCGTGAAAAAACTGTTTTTT.

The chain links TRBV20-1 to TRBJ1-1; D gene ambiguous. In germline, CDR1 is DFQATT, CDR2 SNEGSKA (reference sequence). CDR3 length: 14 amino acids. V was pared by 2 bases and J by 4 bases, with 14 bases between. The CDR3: CSARWTVGSTEAFF. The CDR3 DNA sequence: TGCAGTGCTAGATGGACGGTCGGAAGCACTGAAGCTTTCTTT.

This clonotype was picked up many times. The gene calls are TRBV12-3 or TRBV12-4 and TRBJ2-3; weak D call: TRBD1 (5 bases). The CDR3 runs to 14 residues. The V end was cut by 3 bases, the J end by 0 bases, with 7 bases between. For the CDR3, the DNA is TGTGCCAGCAGTTTGGACATAAGCACAGATACGCAGTATTTT. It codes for CASSLDISTDTQYF.

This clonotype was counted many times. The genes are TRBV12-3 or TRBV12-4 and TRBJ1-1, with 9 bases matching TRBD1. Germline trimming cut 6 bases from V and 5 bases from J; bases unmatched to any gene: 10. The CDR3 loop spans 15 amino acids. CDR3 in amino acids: CASSRNTGGTTEAFF. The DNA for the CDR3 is TGTGCCAGCAGCCGAAACACAGGGGGCACGACTGAAGCTTTCTTT.

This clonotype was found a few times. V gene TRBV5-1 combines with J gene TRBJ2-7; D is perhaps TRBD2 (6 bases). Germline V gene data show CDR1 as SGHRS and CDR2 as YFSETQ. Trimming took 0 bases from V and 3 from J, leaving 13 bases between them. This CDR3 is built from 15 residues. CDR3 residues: CASSLGGSGLYEQYF. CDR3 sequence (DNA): TGCGCCAGCAGCTTGGGGGGTAGCGGCCTCTACGAGCAGTACTTC.

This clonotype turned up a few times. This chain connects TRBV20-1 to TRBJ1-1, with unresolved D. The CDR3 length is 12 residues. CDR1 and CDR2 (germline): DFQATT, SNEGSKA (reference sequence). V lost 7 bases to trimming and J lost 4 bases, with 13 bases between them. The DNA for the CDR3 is TGCAGTGTCAGGAACACTGTCACTGAAGCTTTCTTT. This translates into CSVRNTVTEAFF.

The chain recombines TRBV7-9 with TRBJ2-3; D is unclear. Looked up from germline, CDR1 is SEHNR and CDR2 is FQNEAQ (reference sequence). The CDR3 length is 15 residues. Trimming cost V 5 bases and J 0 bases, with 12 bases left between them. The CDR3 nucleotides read TGTGCCAGCAGCACCAGCTACACTAGCACAGATACGCAGTATTTT. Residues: CASSTSYTSTDTQYF.

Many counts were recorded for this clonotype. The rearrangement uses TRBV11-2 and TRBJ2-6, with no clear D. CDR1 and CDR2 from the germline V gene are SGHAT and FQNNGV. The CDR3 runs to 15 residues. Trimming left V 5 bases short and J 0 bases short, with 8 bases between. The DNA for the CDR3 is TGTGCCAGCAGCCTTCAGGTCTCTGGGGCCAACGTCCTGACTTTC. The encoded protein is CASSLQVSGANVLTF.

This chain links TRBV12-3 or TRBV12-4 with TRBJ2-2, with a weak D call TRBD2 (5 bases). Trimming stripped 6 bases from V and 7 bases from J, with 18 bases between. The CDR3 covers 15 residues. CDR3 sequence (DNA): TGTGCCAGCAGACAAGCGGCGGGCTTGAGCGGGGAGCTGTTTTTT. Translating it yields CASRQAAGLSGELFF.

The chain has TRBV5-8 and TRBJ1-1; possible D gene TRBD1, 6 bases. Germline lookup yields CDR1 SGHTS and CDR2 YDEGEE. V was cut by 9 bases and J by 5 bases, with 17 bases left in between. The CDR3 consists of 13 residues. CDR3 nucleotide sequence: TGTGCCACGGGGGCAGGGCGAAGGACTGAAGCTTTCTTT. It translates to CATGAGRRTEAFF. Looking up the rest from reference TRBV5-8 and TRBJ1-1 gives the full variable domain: EAGVTQSPTHLIKTRGQQATLRCSPISGHTSVYWYQQALGLGLQFLLWYDEGEERNRGNFPPRFSGRQFPNYSSELNVNALELEDSALYLCATGAGRRTEAFFGQGTRLTVV.

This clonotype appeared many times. CDR3: CASSQVGQNTEAFF. DNA for the CDR3: TGCGCCAGCAGCCAAGTAGGACAGAACACTGAAGCTTTCTTT. V and J are TRBV4-1 and TRBJ1-1, with a weak D call TRBD1 (5 bases). The CDR3 extends over 14 amino acids. Germline values: CDR1 MGHRA, CDR2 YSYEKL. V lost 1 base and J lost 1, with 7 bases in between.

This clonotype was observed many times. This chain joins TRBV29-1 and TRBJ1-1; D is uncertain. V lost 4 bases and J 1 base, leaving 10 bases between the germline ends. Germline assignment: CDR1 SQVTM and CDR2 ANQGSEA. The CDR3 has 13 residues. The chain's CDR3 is CSVVPFGNTEAFF. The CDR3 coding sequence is TGCAGCGTTGTTCCGTTCGGGAACACTGAAGCTTTCTTT.